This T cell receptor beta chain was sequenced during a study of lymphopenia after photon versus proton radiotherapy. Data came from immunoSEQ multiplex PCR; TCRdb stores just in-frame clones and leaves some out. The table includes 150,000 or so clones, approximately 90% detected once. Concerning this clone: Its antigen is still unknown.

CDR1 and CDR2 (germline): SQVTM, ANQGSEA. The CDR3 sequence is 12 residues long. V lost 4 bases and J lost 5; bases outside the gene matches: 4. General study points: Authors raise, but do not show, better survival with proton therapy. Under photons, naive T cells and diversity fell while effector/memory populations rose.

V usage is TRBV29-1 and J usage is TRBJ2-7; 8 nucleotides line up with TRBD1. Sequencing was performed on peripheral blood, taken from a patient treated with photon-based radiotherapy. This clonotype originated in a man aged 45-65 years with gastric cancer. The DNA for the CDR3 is TGCAGCGTTGTAGACAGGGGTAACGAGCAGTACTTC. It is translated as CSVVDRGNEQYF.